This T cell receptor (beta chain) was recovered during a study of T cells after yellow fever vaccination. In the study overall: Where fractions had low cell numbers, libraries were prepared from them with the SMART-Seq v4 Ultra Low Input RNA kit. Study findings and constraints: Faster peaking, at day 5 versus 15, marked a secondary response that was weaker. Just a small share of clonotypes turned up in the CD4 compartment as well as the CD8 compartment. Reappearing after the booster were most of the clones from primary vaccination (almost 97% CD4, approximately 89% CD8).

With respect to this clonotype: Its antigen is as yet unknown.

TCRdb processed the 5' RACE reads anew with MiXCR; each CDR3 protein has one entry. The data show around 100,000 distinct CDR3 sequences, 8% to 9.5% seen once. The germline gives CDR1 LNHDA, CDR2 SQIVND (reference sequence). V lost 3 bases and J lost 2; bases outside the gene matches: 6. The CDR3 runs to 15 residues. The chain recombines TRBV19 with TRBJ2-7; 8 nucleotides match TRBD2. This receptor was obtained from a man younger than 45 who received the YFV17D yellow fever vaccine. The specimen was CD8+ T cells sorted from PBMCs, collected 45 days after the yellow fever booster vaccination. CDR3 in amino acids: CASSIGSGGTYEQYF. CDR3 nucleotide sequence: TGTGCCAGTAGTATCGGGAGCGGGGGAACCTACGAGCAGTACTTC.